The sequence of this T cell receptor (beta chain) was determined in a study of beta chain features in type 1 diabetes. General observations from the study: For Type 1 diabetes patients, all four CD4+ subsets carried TCRB CDR3s that were moderately but significantly shorter.

Every bit of the isolated RNA underwent reverse transcription, so sequencing read expressed TCRB transcripts. Libraries were prepared by immunoSEQ multiplex PCR; TCRdb keeps only in-frame clonotypes and omits some of them. In the table there are roughly 340,000 clones, roughly an eighth of which are singletons. This clone was seen a few times. The target antigen is unknown. Germline V gene data show CDR1 as MNHNS and CDR2 as SASEGT. The V and J ends lost 3 bases and 0 bases respectively, with 8 bases between them. The CDR3 consists of 14 residues. The source is a woman between 18 and 29 years old with type 1 diabetes. The material sequenced was naive CD4+ T cells from blood. The chain carries TRBV6-1 and TRBJ1-1; D perhaps matches TRBD1 (6 bases). The DNA of the CDR3 is TGTGCCAGCAGTGACCCAGGGGTGAACACTGAAGCTTTCTTT. Translation: CASSDPGVNTEAFF.